The 27 T cell receptor beta chains below were found in one sample sequenced in a study of Graves' ophthalmopathy and Graves' hyperthyroidism. The authors amplified TCR beta CDR3 regions, and they did so from RNA transcripts for repertoire sequencing. The library came from an HTBI-primed first-round RT-PCR and a second-round multiplex PCR. One entry per CDR3 protein results from TCRdb running MiXCR on the multiplex PCR reads. The sample gives about 370,000 distinct CDR3 sequences, about 18% of which show up once; 2.4% is in the top ten. Specimen: peripheral blood. These TCRs come from an adult woman with stable Graves' hyperthyroidism.

This clonotype was seen many times. The V gene is TRBV29-1, the J gene TRBJ1-1, with unresolved D. This CDR3 spans 11 amino acids. CDR1 is SQVTM, CDR2 ANQGSEA, per germline. With 3 bases removed from V and 11 bases from J, the gap between germline ends came to 13 bases. CDR3 sequence: CSVDGKGKAFF. The DNA for the CDR3 is TGCAGCGTTGATGGGAAGGGCAAGGCTTTCTTT.

This clonotype was seen ten or more times. V gene TRBV2 combines with J gene TRBJ2-5; D gene ambiguous. Germline lookup yields CDR1 SNHLY and CDR2 FYNNEI. The CDR3 loop spans 13 amino acids. Trimming cost V 7 bases and J 1 base, with 10 bases left between them. The CDR3 protein is CASNTIRQETQYF. Written as DNA, the CDR3 is TGTGCCAGCAATACTATCCGCCAAGAGACCCAGTACTTC. Filled out from reference TRBV2 and TRBJ2-5, the complete variable domain reads EPEVTQTPSHQVTQMGQEVILRCVPISNHLYFYWYRQILGQKVEFLVSFYNNEISEKSEIFDDQFSVERPDGSNFTLKIRSTKLEDSAMYFCASNTIRQETQYFGPGTRLLVL.

A few counts support this clonotype. This chain links TRBV4-1 with TRBJ2-7; D tentatively fits TRBD1 or TRBD2 (6 bases each). The CDR3 contains 15 residues. The V gene's germline CDR1 is MGHRA and CDR2 YSYEKL. The ends were cut back, 6 bases at V and 2 bases at J, with 17 bases in the middle. The CDR3 loop is CASRPRGGGTYEQYF. CDR3 sequence (DNA): TGCGCCAGCAGGCCGAGAGGGGGAGGAACCTACGAGCAGTACTTC.

The rearrangement links TRBV11-1 to TRBJ2-2; D gene uncertain. The germline V gene has CDR1 SGHAT and CDR2 FQDESV (reference sequence). Deletions cut 2 bases from V and 5 bases from J, with 18 bases between. CDR3 size: 17 residues. CDR3 protein: CASSLSPVSAATGELFF. Written as DNA, the CDR3 is TGTGCCAGCAGCTTATCGCCCGTGTCAGCTGCAACCGGGGAGCTGTTTTTT.

This clonotype occurred many times. V gene TRBV9 combines with J gene TRBJ1-2, with a possible D match to TRBD1 (6 bases). This CDR3 has 13 amino acids. Germline CDR1 reads SGDLS; CDR2 reads YYNGEE. Trimming stripped 5 bases from V and 2 bases from J, with 10 bases between. For the CDR3, the DNA is TGTGCCAGCAGGGACGGACAGAACTATGGCTACACCTTC. It is translated as CASRDGQNYGYTF.

This clonotype appeared many times. The chain employs TRBV11-2 and TRBJ2-5, with no clear D. Germline V gene data show CDR1 as SGHAT and CDR2 as FQNNGV. This CDR3 contains 14 residues. V lost 1 base and J 1 base, leaving 7 bases between the germline ends. The CDR3 bases are TGTGCCAGCAGCTTAGCGGCAGTCCAAGAGACCCAGTACTTC. It is translated as CASSLAAVQETQYF.

This clonotype was detected many times. The genes are TRBV20-1 and TRBJ2-7, with D maybe TRBD2 (5 bases). V lost 1 base, J lost 0 bases, and 13 bases lay in between. The germline V gene encodes CDR1 DFQATT and CDR2 SNEGSKA (reference sequence). This CDR3 spans 15 amino acids. CDR3 sequence: CSARVSGSYSYEQYF. The CDR3 nucleotides read TGCAGTGCTAGAGTAAGTGGGAGCTACTCCTACGAGCAGTACTTC.

This clonotype showed up many times. V is TRBV6-4 and J is TRBJ2-2; maybe TRBD1 (6 bases). The CDR3 is 17 amino acids. Per germline, CDR1 MRHNA and CDR2 SNTAGT. The V and J ends lost 5 bases and 5 bases respectively, with 21 bases between them. Here the CDR3 reads CASSPLGGLWATGELFF. The CDR3 bases are TGTGCCAGCAGTCCCTTAGGGGGATTGTGGGCTACCGGGGAGCTGTTTTTT.

At least ten counts were recorded for this clonotype. V gene TRBV12-3 or TRBV12-4 combines with J gene TRBJ1-5; the D gene is possibly TRBD1 (5 bases). This CDR3 has 14 amino acids. V lost 8 bases, J lost 7 bases, and 18 bases lay in between. The CDR3 DNA is TGTGCCAGCCAAGACCCGGGACGGTCGCAGCCCCAGCATTTT. Its protein product is CASQDPGRSQPQHF.

This clonotype was seen many times. V usage is TRBV12-3 or TRBV12-4 and J usage is TRBJ1-1, with 7 nucleotides matching TRBD1. The CDR3 has 15 residues. J was trimmed by 7 bases and V by 5 bases; bases with no gene match: 13. CDR3 amino acids: CASSHEPGQSDEAFF. The CDR3 bases are TGTGCCAGCAGTCATGAGCCGGGACAGAGCGATGAAGCTTTCTTT.

This clonotype came up many times. J is TRBJ1-2 and V is TRBV9, with D possibly being TRBD1 (5 bases). The CDR3 covers 14 residues. Germline V gives CDR1 SGDLS, CDR2 YYNGEE. V lost 1 base and J lost 5, with 12 bases in between. Here the CDR3 reads CASSVFPGGYGYTF. The CDR3 region has the DNA TGTGCCAGCAGCGTATTCCCTGGGGGATATGGCTACACCTTC. Full variable domain (outside the CDR3, taken from reference TRBV9 and TRBJ1-2): DSGVTQTPKHLITATGQRVTLRCSPRSGDLSVYWYQQSLDQGLQFLIQYYNGEERAKGNILERFSAQQFPDLHSELNLSSLELGDSALYFCASSVFPGGYGYTFGSGTRLTVV.

Ten or more counts support this clonotype. J is TRBJ2-7 and V is TRBV6-5, with 16 bases aligning to TRBD2. V shed 8 bases and J 2 bases; nucleotides not matched to a gene: 3. Germline V gene lookup returns CDR1 MNHEY and CDR2 SVGAGI. This CDR3 comprises 15 residues. DNA of the CDR3: TGTGCCAGCCCGGGACTAGCGGGAGGGACCTACGAGCAGTACTTC. It is translated as CASPGLAGGTYEQYF.

The table lists this clonotype with many counts. The chain is built from TRBV5-6 and TRBJ2-7; D not certain. The CDR3 sequence is 17 residues long. Trimming took off 3 bases at V and 0 bases at J, with 19 bases between the two ends. CDR1 and CDR2 from the germline V gene are SGHDT and YYEEEE. The CDR3 sequence is CASSSPSLSPSSYEQYF. The CDR3 nucleotides are TGTGCCAGCAGCTCTCCATCCCTGAGCCCAAGCTCCTACGAGCAGTACTTC.

This clonotype was seen at least ten times. The chain employs TRBV2 and TRBJ1-6, with D unclear. Germline loops: CDR1 SNHLY, CDR2 FYNNEI. The ends were cut back, 2 bases at V and 0 bases at J, with 14 bases in the middle. This CDR3 comprises 18 residues. The CDR3 reads CASSEFSPESSYNSPLHF. Here the CDR3 DNA reads TGTGCCAGCAGTGAATTCTCACCCGAGAGCTCCTATAATTCACCCCTCCACTTT. Full variable domain (outside the CDR3, taken from reference TRBV2 and TRBJ1-6): EPEVTQTPSHQVTQMGQEVILRCVPISNHLYFYWYRQILGQKVEFLVSFYNNEISEKSEIFDDQFSVERPDGSNFTLKIRSTKLEDSAMYFCASSEFSPESSYNSPLHFGNGTRLTVT.

The gene calls are TRBV6-1 and TRBJ1-5; D is uncertain. The ends were cut back, 1 base at V and 4 bases at J, with 8 bases in the middle. The germline CDR1 and CDR2 sequences are MNHNS and SASEGT. The CDR3 contains 14 residues. The CDR3 region is CASSEVNRNQPQHF. Here the CDR3 DNA reads TGTGCCAGCAGTGAAGTGAACAGAAATCAGCCCCAGCATTTT.

This clonotype was observed many times. This chain links TRBV28 with TRBJ1-5, with 12 bases that match TRBD1. The germline gives CDR1 MDHEN, CDR2 SYDVKM. Unmatched junction bases numbered 11, after V lost 3 bases and J lost 8 bases. The CDR3 is 17 residues long. The CDR3 nucleotides are TGTGCCAGCAGTTTCACCTGGGGGGACAGGGGGCTTGAGCCCCAGCATTTT. Protein: CASSFTWGDRGLEPQHF.

This clonotype has ten or more counts. The genes are TRBV28 and TRBJ2-7, with a possible D match to TRBD2 (5 bases). Trimming removed 3 bases from V and 5 bases from J, with 23 bases in between. The CDR3 is 17 amino acids. The germline gives CDR1 MDHEN, CDR2 SYDVKM. The CDR3, as DNA: TGTGCCAGCAGTTTGATCTCGGGGAATTCCGGTAGCCACGAGCAGTACTTC. Protein product: CASSLISGNSGSHEQYF.

This clonotype was recorded many times. This chain uses TRBV7-2 with TRBJ1-2; perhaps TRBD1 as D (5 bases). V shed 4 bases and J shed 4 bases, with 7 bases lying between them. CDR1 is SGHTA and CDR2 is FQGNSA in the germline V gene. The CDR3 sequence is 12 residues long. The CDR3: CASSWDAYGYTF. CDR3 DNA sequence: TGTGCCAGCAGCTGGGACGCCTATGGCTACACCTTC.

The chain recombines TRBV3-1 with TRBJ2-4, with a tentative D call TRBD1 (6 bases). The CDR3 sequence is 13 residues long. Germline assignment: CDR1 LGHDT and CDR2 YNNKEL (reference sequence). Trimming shortened V by 4 bases and J by 4 bases, and 8 bases separated the two germline ends. CDR3 amino acids: CASSLDRKNIQYF. CDR3 coding DNA: TGTGCCAGCAGCCTGGACAGAAAAAACATTCAGTACTTC.

This clonotype was observed at least ten times. The chain recombines TRBV19 with TRBJ1-5, with TRBD1 matching 7 bases. The CDR3 runs 16 residues. J was trimmed by 3 bases and V by 6 bases; bases with no gene match: 11. Germline-derived CDR1 and CDR2 are LNHDA and SQIVND (reference sequence). CDR3 sequence: CASSISGQRHNQPQHF. The CDR3 region has the DNA TGTGCCAGTAGCATCTCGGGACAGCGCCACAATCAGCCCCAGCATTTT.

This chain links TRBV27 with TRBJ2-2; tentatively, D is TRBD2 (6 bases). This CDR3 region has 15 residues. V gave up 5 bases and J gave up 6 bases, with 16 bases separating them. Per germline, CDR1 MNHEY and CDR2 SMNVEV (reference sequence). In DNA, the CDR3 is TGTGCCAGCAGTCAACGGGGGAGTGCCGCCGGGGAGCTGTTTTTT. It specifies CASSQRGSAAGELFF.

This clonotype was counted ten times or more. V gene TRBV2 combines with J gene TRBJ1-5; 10 bases align to TRBD1. The CDR3 is 15 residues long. Looked up from germline, CDR1 is SNHLY and CDR2 is FYNNEI. V lost 0 bases and J lost 10; bases outside the gene matches: 6. The CDR3: CASSEARTGGTPQHF. CDR3 in DNA: TGTGCCAGCAGTGAAGCCCGGACAGGGGGAACCCCCCAGCATTTT.

This clonotype has at least ten counts. This sequence joins TRBV29-1 and TRBJ2-7; TRBD1 agrees at 9 bases. The CDR3 length is 13 residues. J lost 3 bases, V lost 6 bases, and 6 bases had no gene match. Germline CDR1 is SQVTM and CDR2 is ANQGSEA. CDR3 bases: TGCAGCGTGGACCCGGGACAGGGCTACGAGCAGTACTTC. It translates to CSVDPGQGYEQYF.

As for this clonotype: This could be a read error, since a much larger clone is one nucleotide away. The J gene is TRBJ1-5, the V gene TRBV12-3 or TRBV12-4, with D perhaps matching TRBD1 (5 bases). There are 10 residues in the CDR3. Here the CDR3 DNA reads TGTGCCAGCAGTTTAGGGGACGTAAAGTGG. Its translation: CASSLGDVKW.

The rearrangement links TRBV18 to TRBJ2-2; unclear D gene. Germline V gene lookup returns CDR1 KGHSH and CDR2 LQKENI. The CDR3 runs to 15 residues. V was cut by 0 bases and J by 1 base, with 6 bases left in between. The CDR3 coding sequence is TGTGCCAGCTCACCACCATGGGGGAACACCGGGGAGCTGTTTTTT. It yields the protein CASSPPWGNTGELFF.

The rearrangement uses TRBV4-1 and TRBJ2-5; D gene unclear. Germline-derived CDR1 and CDR2 are MGHRA and YSYEKL. This CDR3 comprises 15 residues. V was clipped by 1 base and J by 4 bases, with 13 bases between them. CDR3 amino acids: CASSQALLGGETQYF. As DNA, the CDR3 is TGCGCCAGCAGCCAAGCCCTTTTGGGTGGAGAGACCCAGTACTTC.

V usage is TRBV6-1 and J usage is TRBJ2-7, with 7 bases that match TRBD1. Trimming at V came to 6 bases and at J to 3 bases, leaving 5 bases not matched to a gene. The CDR3 loop spans 13 amino acids. Germline-derived CDR1 and CDR2 are MNHNS and SASEGT. CDR3 protein: CASRDRSNYEQYF. Written as DNA, the CDR3 is TGTGCCAGCAGGGACAGGTCGAACTACGAGCAGTACTTC.